These T cell receptor beta chains were read from a single sample in a study of TIL therapy for anti-PD-1-resistant metastatic lung cancer. Assay: immunoSEQ multiplex PCR; the TCRdb copy retains only in-frame clones and omits some. Of some 46,000 clones listed, 79% are singletons. The sequenced sample was blood, obtained at baseline. These receptors all stem from a man in his 70s with non-small cell lung cancer. CDR3s include the opening cysteine and the closing phenylalanine or tryptophan. The D gene is left open where the match is weak. A row's size may be missing; if present it is once, few, many or a size class.

>-|TRBJ2-5|TRBD1|TRBV27
CASSLYPTGVTETQYF
TGTGCCAGCAGTTTATATCCGACAGGGGTTACGGAGACCCAGTACTTC
>-|TRBJ2-6|-|TRBV2
CASSGVLSGANVLTF
TGTGCCAGCAGTGGGGTCCTCTCTGGGGCCAACGTCCTGACTTTC
>few|TRBJ2-3|-|TRBV7-8
CASTARMALDTQYF
TGTGCCAGTACCGCGCGGATGGCTCTAGATACGCAGTATTTT
>-|TRBJ2-3|-|TRBV4-1
CASSQVGRGSTDTQYF
TGCGCCAGCAGCCAAGTCGGCAGGGGAAGCACAGATACGCAGTATTTT
>once|TRBJ2-7|TRBD1|TRBV28
CASSSTTGGRGIYEQYF
TGTGCCAGCAGTTCCACTACAGGGGGAAGAGGAATTTACGAGCAGTACTTC
>-|TRBJ2-3|-|TRBV4-1
CASSQADFTDTQYF
TGCGCCAGCAGCCAAGCGGATTTCACAGATACGCAGTATTTT
>-|TRBJ2-2|-|TRBV14
CASSQTTGELFF
TGTGCCAGCAGCCAAACCACCGGGGAGCTGTTTTTT
>-|TRBJ2-3|-|TRBV5-1
CASTPGGVRDTQYF
TGCGCCAGCACCCCCGGGGGAGTTAGGGATACGCAGTATTTT
>-|TRBJ2-2|TRBD2|TRBV5-1
CASSPQTSSNTGELFF
TGCGCCAGCAGCCCGCAGACTAGCTCGAACACCGGGGAGCTGTTTTTT
>-|TRBJ1-5|-|TRBV28
CASSLGQGGQPQHF
TGTGCCAGCAGTTTAGGTCAGGGTGGTCAGCCCCAGCATTTT
>-|TRBJ1-3|TRBD1|TRBV6-5
CASIPTGTSGNTIYF
TGTGCCAGCATTCCGACAGGGACCTCTGGAAACACCATATATTTT
>-|TRBJ2-5|TRBD2|TRBV7-9
CASSHGTSGAQETQYF
TGTGCCAGCAGCCACGGGACTAGCGGGGCACAAGAGACCCAGTACTTC
>-|TRBJ1-1|-|TRBV27
CASSKTLGTGNTEAFF
TGTGCCAGCAGTAAGACCCTAGGAACGGGGAACACTGAAGCTTTCTTT
>-|TRBJ1-5|TRBD1|TRBV2
CASSERTGVYQPQHF
TGTGCCAGCAGTGAAAGGACAGGGGTTTATCAGCCCCAGCATTTT
>few|TRBJ1-6|-|TRBV5-6
CASSYYRESPLHF
TGTGCCAGCAGCTACTACAGGGAGTCACCCCTCCACTTT
>-|TRBJ2-1|TRBD2|TRBV28
CATRTLAGSYNEQFF
TGTGCCACCAGAACTCTAGCGGGGAGTTACAATGAGCAGTTCTTC
>-|TRBJ2-7|-|TRBV11-2
CASSLNRDEQYF
TGTGCCAGCAGCCTTAACAGGGACGAGCAGTACTTC
>once|TRBJ2-7|TRBD1|TRBV30
CAWADRASYEQYF
TGTGCCTGGGCGGACAGGGCCTCCTACGAGCAGTACTTC
>-|TRBJ1-4|-|TRBV11-2
CASSPEWPNEKLFF
TGTGCCAGCAGCCCGGAGTGGCCTAATGAAAAACTGTTTTTT
>-|TRBJ2-7|TRBD2|TRBV6-5
CASSYFQLAGAGEQYF
TGTGCCAGCAGTTACTTCCAACTAGCGGGAGCTGGGGAGCAGTACTTC
>-|TRBJ1-4|-|TRBV9
CASSAGNGQGSEKLFF
TGTGCCAGCAGCGCCGGTAACGGCCAAGGAAGTGAAAAACTGTTTTTT
>once|TRBJ1-1|-|TRBV28
CASSLLQGTEAFF
TGTGCCAGCAGTTTACTACAGGGCACTGAAGCTTTCTTT
>once|TRBJ2-7|TRBD2|TRBV19
CASSPRTSGNNEQYF
TGTGCCAGTAGTCCCCGGACTAGCGGGAATAACGAGCAGTACTTC
>-|TRBJ2-7|TRBD1|TRBV9
CASSVQTGKTYEQYF
TGTGCCAGCAGCGTCCAGACAGGGAAAACCTACGAGCAGTACTTC
>-|TRBJ1-2|TRBD1|TRBV5-1
CASSSSTGYGYTF
TGCGCCAGCAGCTCATCGACAGGGTATGGCTACACCTTC
>-|TRBJ2-1|TRBD2|TRBV5-1
CASSLTSGQQFF
TGCGCCAGCAGCTTGACTAGCGGGCAGCAGTTCTTC
>-|TRBJ2-1|TRBD2|TRBV28
CASKVVTMGTSGYNEQFF
TGTGCCAGCAAAGTCGTAACAATGGGGACTAGCGGTTACAATGAGCAGTTCTTC
>-|TRBJ2-1|TRBD2|TRBV5-6
CASSWGLAGVGNEQFF
TGTGCCAGCAGCTGGGGACTAGCGGGAGTCGGAAATGAGCAGTTCTTC
>-|TRBJ2-3|-|TRBV29-1
CSVGRGDTQYF
TGCAGCGTTGGACGGGGAGATACGCAGTATTTT
>-|TRBJ1-2|-|TRBV5-1
CASSGEDGGGYTF
TGCGCCAGCAGCGGGGAGGACGGAGGTGGCTACACCTTC
>-|TRBJ2-5|-|TRBV4-3
CASSQAGGKETQYF
TGCGCCAGCAGCCAAGCTGGAGGGAAAGAGACCCAGTACTTC
>-|TRBJ2-7|TRBD1|TRBV11-3
CASSSDRGKHEQYF
TGTGCCAGCAGCTCCGACAGGGGAAAGCACGAGCAGTACTTC
>-|TRBJ2-1|TRBD2|TRBV7-8
CASRAGDSGRDEQFF
TGTGCCAGCAGGGCCGGGGATAGCGGGAGAGATGAGCAGTTCTTC
>-|TRBJ2-2|TRBD2|TRBV5-1
CASKAGGRAGELFF
TGCGCCAGCAAGGCGGGAGGCCGGGCCGGGGAGCTGTTTTTT
>-|TRBJ2-2|TRBD2|TRBV30
CAWRWREGDTGELFF
TGTGCCTGGAGATGGCGGGAGGGAGACACCGGGGAGCTGTTTTTT
>-|TRBJ2-1|TRBD1|TRBV6-6
CASSYSGQGANEQFF
TGTGCCAGCAGTTACTCGGGACAGGGGGCCAATGAGCAGTTCTTC
>-|TRBJ1-1|-|TRBV11-3
CASSLGFNTEAFF
TGTGCCAGCAGCTTGGGGTTTAACACTGAAGCTTTCTTT
>-|TRBJ2-7|TRBD2|TRBV29-1
CSVLPGLNTYEQYF
TGCAGCGTTTTGCCGGGACTAAATACCTACGAGCAGTACTTC
>few|TRBJ2-7|TRBD1|TRBV10-2
CASGDRDRGVYEQYF
TGCGCCAGCGGTGACCGGGACAGGGGAGTCTACGAGCAGTACTTC
>-|TRBJ1-5|TRBD1|TRBV4-3
CASSQGTGFHQPQHF
TGCGCCAGCAGCCAAGGGACAGGGTTTCATCAGCCCCAGCATTTT
>few|TRBJ1-5|TRBD1|TRBV19
CASRQGDQPQHF
TGTGCCAGTAGACAGGGGGATCAGCCCCAGCATTTT
>-|TRBJ2-3|-|TRBV7-9
CASSLDEETDTQYF
TGTGCCAGCAGCTTAGACGAGGAAACAGATACGCAGTATTTT
>-|TRBJ1-1|-|TRBV5-1
CASSLALGTEAFF
TGCGCCAGCAGCTTGGCACTGGGCACTGAAGCTTTCTTT
>-|TRBJ2-1|TRBD2|TRBV5-1
CASSLQLAGGYNEQFF
TGCGCCAGCAGCCTTCAACTAGCGGGAGGCTACAATGAGCAGTTCTTC
>-|TRBJ2-7|-|TRBV2
CASSEALDGTDEQYF
TGTGCCAGCAGTGAAGCGCTGGACGGGACGGACGAGCAGTACTTC
>once|TRBJ1-1|-|TRBV5-6
CASSRTPGTEAFF
TGTGCCAGCAGCCGCACCCCGGGGACTGAAGCTTTCTTT
>once|TRBJ2-3|-|TRBV12-5
CASGLVTTGGQKGSGRAGDTQYF
TGTGCTAGTGGTTTGGTCACGACAGGGGGCCAAAAAGGGAGCGGGAGGGCAGGGGATACGCAGTATTTT
>-|TRBJ1-2|-|TRBV18
CASSPPGRNYGYTF
TGTGCCAGCTCACCGCCGGGACGGAACTATGGCTACACCTTC
>-|TRBJ2-1|TRBD2|TRBV5-4
CASSLAGVNEQFF
TGTGCCAGCAGCTTAGCGGGAGTCAATGAGCAGTTCTTC
>-|TRBJ2-7|TRBD2|TRBV7-9
CASSSSFSGSPYEQYF
TGTGCCAGCAGCTCCAGCTTCAGCGGGAGTCCCTACGAGCAGTACTTC
>-|TRBJ2-5|TRBD1|TRBV10-3
CAISESGQVKTQYF
TGTGCCATCAGTGAGTCGGGACAGGTAAAGACCCAGTACTTC
>-|TRBJ2-1|TRBD2|TRBV25-1
CASSSSGRANEQFF
TGTGCCAGCAGTTCTAGCGGGAGGGCCAATGAGCAGTTCTTC
>-|TRBJ2-1|TRBD2|TRBV5-1
CASSLPSGANNEQFF
TGCGCCAGCAGCTTGCCTAGCGGAGCGAACAATGAGCAGTTCTTC
>-|TRBJ2-2|TRBD1|TRBV18
CASSLDRPNTGELFF
TGTGCCAGCTCATTGGACAGGCCCAACACCGGGGAGCTGTTTTTT
>-|TRBJ2-3|TRBD2|TRBV19
CASSPGTNTDTQYF
TGTGCCAGTAGCCCCGGGACTAACACAGATACGCAGTATTTT
>-|TRBJ2-7|-|TRBV21-1
CASSKSRWTASPSSYEQYF
TGTGCCAGCAGCAAATCACGGTGGACAGCTAGTCCGAGCTCCTACGAGCAGTACTTC
>-|TRBJ2-3|TRBD2|TRBV9
CASSPPLAGTTDTQYF
TGTGCCAGCAGCCCCCCCCTAGCGGGGACCACAGATACGCAGTATTTT
>once|TRBJ2-5|-|TRBV19
CASRISAGETQYF
TGTGCCAGTAGGATTAGCGCGGGAGAGACCCAGTACTTC
>-|TRBJ1-1|-|TRBV11-2
CASSLGAGFLGTEAFF
TGTGCCAGCAGCTTGGGAGCAGGGTTCTTGGGCACTGAAGCTTTCTTT
>-|TRBJ2-3|TRBD2|TRBV27
CASSFSSGSTTDTQYF
TGTGCCAGCAGTTTCTCTAGCGGGTCGACCACAGATACGCAGTATTTT